This TCR beta chain was profiled in a study of identical twins. Study-level points and caveats: Models predicted too little out-of-frame TCR alpha sharing in monozygotic twins.

Trimming left V 3 bases short and J 7 bases short, with 9 bases between. This CDR3 has 12 amino acids. Germline V CDR1 and CDR2: MGHDK, SYGVNS. Comments on this clonotype: What it binds is not known.

TCRdb independently ran MiXCR on the 5' RACE reads; one entry per CDR3 protein. The data contain 1.5 million to 2 million distinct CDR3 sequences, less than 40% of them seen just once; the ten biggest clones take up about 0.3%. This chain joins TRBV25-1 and TRBJ1-2, with D possibly matching TRBD1 (5 bases). The receptor's source is a newborn girl in good health. Input material: cord blood. CDR3 nucleotides: TGTGCCAGCAGTGAGGACGGGGGTGGCTACACCTTC. This sequence encodes CASSEDGGGYTF.